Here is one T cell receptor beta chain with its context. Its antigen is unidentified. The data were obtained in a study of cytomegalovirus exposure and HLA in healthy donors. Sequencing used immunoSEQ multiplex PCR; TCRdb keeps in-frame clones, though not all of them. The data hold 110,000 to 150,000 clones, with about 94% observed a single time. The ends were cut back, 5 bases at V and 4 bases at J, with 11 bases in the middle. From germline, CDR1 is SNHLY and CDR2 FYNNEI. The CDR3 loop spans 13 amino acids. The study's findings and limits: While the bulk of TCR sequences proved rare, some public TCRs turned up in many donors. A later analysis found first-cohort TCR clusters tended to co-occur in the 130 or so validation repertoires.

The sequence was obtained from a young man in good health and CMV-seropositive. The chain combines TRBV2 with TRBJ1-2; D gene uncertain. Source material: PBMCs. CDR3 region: CASSPGRSYGYTF. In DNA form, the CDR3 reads TGTGCCAGCAGTCCGGGGAGGTCCTATGGCTACACCTTC.